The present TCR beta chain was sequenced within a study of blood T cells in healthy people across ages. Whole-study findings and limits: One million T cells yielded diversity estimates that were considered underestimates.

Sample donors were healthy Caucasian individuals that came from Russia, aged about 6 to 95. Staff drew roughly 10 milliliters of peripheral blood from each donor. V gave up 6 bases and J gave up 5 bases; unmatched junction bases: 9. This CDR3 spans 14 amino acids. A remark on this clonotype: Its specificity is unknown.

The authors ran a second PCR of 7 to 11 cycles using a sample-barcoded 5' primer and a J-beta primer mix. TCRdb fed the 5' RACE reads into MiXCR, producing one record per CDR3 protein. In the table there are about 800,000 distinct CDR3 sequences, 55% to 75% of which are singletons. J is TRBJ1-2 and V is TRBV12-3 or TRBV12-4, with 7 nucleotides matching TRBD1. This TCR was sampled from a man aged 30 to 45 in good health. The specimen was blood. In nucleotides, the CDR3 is TGTGCCAGCAGCCGACAGGGAACGGAGTATGGCTACACCTTC. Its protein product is CASSRQGTEYGYTF.